This T cell receptor (beta chain) is from a study of blood T cell repertoires in COVID-19. The CDR3 runs to 14 residues. Trimming removed 4 bases at V and 4 bases at J, with 14 bases between. Germline V gene lookup returns CDR1 SGDLS and CDR2 YYNGEE. As handled by the study authors: Nucleated cell number was recorded as an estimate derived from reference gene primer amplification. The repertoire was sequenced with immunoSEQ multiplex PCR; TCRdb's copy has only in-frame clones and lacks some. Clone size and V and J calls were adopted from that table, with D and trimming inferred from the DNA. The table has approximately 300,000 clones, 80% to 90% seen once. Self-reported history from a screening survey and questionnaire set each donor's cohort.

The sequence was obtained from a woman aged 18-29 years who had recovered from COVID-19. Specimen: PBMCs or T cells enriched from blood (not recorded which). V is TRBV9 and J is TRBJ2-5; D is possibly TRBD1 or TRBD2 (7 bases each). In DNA, the CDR3 is TGTGCCAGCAGCCTAGGGGGCGGGGGAGAGACCCAGTACTTC. This codes for CASSLGGGGETQYF.